The sequence of this T cell receptor beta chain was determined in a study of T cells in Graves' hyperthyroidism and ophthalmopathy. Overall study: Specimen type is peripheral blood, collected at initial diagnosis prior to any treatment.

Uncontrolled infection, other autoimmune disease, pregnancy or lactation disqualified patients from enrolment. The length of the CDR3 is 12 residues. Germline V gives CDR1 SGHVS, CDR2 FQNEAQ. V was shortened by 5 bases and J by 11 bases, with 15 bases between the two germline ends. Authors of the study amplified TCR beta CDR3 regions from RNA transcripts. HTBI primers were employed in a first-round RT-PCR of the TCR CDR3. Each CDR3 protein is one row after TCRdb ran MiXCR on the multiplex PCR reads. The sample yields approximately 870,000 distinct CDR3 sequences, roughly 37% seen once. Sequenced: blood. The chain employs TRBV7-8 and TRBJ1-1, with a possible D match to TRBD1 (5 bases). This sequence originates from a man aged 18 to 29 with Graves' hyperthyroidism. The CDR3: CASSINRNSAFF. DNA of the CDR3: TGTGCCAGCAGCATAAACAGGAACAGTGCTTTCTTT.